These 6 T cell receptor beta chains share one sample of origin, sequenced in a study of siplizumab effects on memory and regulatory T cells. Some clones are missing from TCRdb's copy, which holds only in-frame ones; the method was immunoSEQ multiplex PCR. The sample lists tens of thousands of clones, 94% occurring once. The sample taken for sequencing was non-Treg CD4+ T cells sorted from blood. The receptors were gathered from a human donor in good health.

The V and J genes are TRBV4-1 and TRBJ1-1; the match to TRBD1 covers 8 bases. The CDR3 totals 15 residues. V lost 3 bases and J lost 0; bases outside the gene matches: 3. Germline CDR1 reads MGHRA; CDR2 reads YSYEKL. The chain's CDR3 is CASSQPGQVNTEAFF. The DNA of the CDR3 is TGCGCCAGCAGCCAGCCGGGACAGGTGAACACTGAAGCTTTCTTT.

The chain has TRBV27 and TRBJ2-3, with 9 bases lining up with TRBD1. V shed 6 bases, J shed 6 bases, and the junction held 1 base outside the gene matches. CDR3 length: 12 amino acids. Germline V CDR1 and CDR2: MNHEY, SMNVEV (reference sequence). The CDR3 is CASRGQGDTQYF. Here the CDR3 DNA reads TGTGCCAGCAGGGGACAGGGCGATACGCAGTATTTT.

This clone was seen a handful of times. CDR3 sequence reads: CASRFNLQGNYGYTF. In DNA form, the CDR3 reads TGTGCCAGCCGATTTAACCTACAGGGCAACTATGGCTACACCTTC. J is TRBJ1-2 and V is TRBV2; the D gene is possibly TRBD1 (6 bases). The CDR3 is 15 residues long. The germline CDR1 and CDR2 sequences are SNHLY and FYNNEI. Trimming took off 8 bases at V and 2 bases at J, with 18 bases between the two ends.

The chain carries TRBV6-5 and TRBJ1-4; TRBD1 aligns across 7 bases. The V gene's germline CDR1 is MNHEY and CDR2 SVGAGI. V shed 6 bases and J 8 bases; nucleotides not matched to a gene: 9. CDR3 length equals 14 residues. As DNA, the CDR3 is TGTGCCAGCAGGGGGGCAGGGGGGAGCGAAAAACTGTTTTTT. Encoded protein: CASRGAGGSEKLFF.

The chain employs TRBV5-6 and TRBJ1-1; no clear D. Germline assignment: CDR1 SGHDT and CDR2 YYEEEE. The CDR3 sequence is 14 residues long. Trimming pared 1 base from V and 1 base from J, leaving 8 bases between. The CDR3 DNA is TGTGCCAGCAGCTTGAAGGGAACGAACACTGAAGCTTTCTTT. Translating gives CASSLKGTNTEAFF.

The chain has TRBV11-2 and TRBJ2-7; 7 bases agree with TRBD1. The CDR3 spans 16 residues. Germline loops: CDR1 SGHAT, CDR2 FQNNGV. Trimming removed 5 bases from V and 0 bases from J; junction bases left unmatched: 10. In DNA, the CDR3 is TGTGCCAGCAGCCCCAAGGCGGCAGGGGGCTCCTACGAGCAGTACTTC. Protein product: CASSPKAAGGSYEQYF.